Presented here are 2 T cell receptor beta chains from one specimen sequenced in a study of T-cell reconstitution after alpha-beta-depleted transplantation in children. As it was prepared, the TCRbeta library received unique molecular identifiers. TCRdb used MiXCR to reprocess the PCR reads, holding one entry per CDR3 protein. The profile covers about 97,000 distinct CDR3 sequences, with roughly 7.6% appearing a single time and about a sixth taken by the ten largest. Material: PBMCs, obtained before TCRalphabeta/CD19-depleted stem cell transplant. The receptor source for this set is a boy between 2 and 15 years old with acute lymphoblastic leukemia, due to receive a stem cell transplant.

This clonotype occurred many times. The chain couples TRBV12-3 or TRBV12-4 to TRBJ2-1; TRBD2 aligns across 9 bases. V was clipped by 8 bases and J by 7 bases; unmatched bases: 3. The CDR3 covers 12 residues. The CDR3 region is CASGTSRNEQFF. CDR3 bases: TGTGCCAGCGGGACTAGCAGGAATGAGCAGTTCTTC.

This clonotype was observed many times. The V call is TRBV21-1, the J call TRBJ2-7. TRBV21-1 is noted as a pseudogene. The CDR3 extends over 13 amino acids. The DNA for the CDR3 is TGTGCCAGCAGCAAAGGGACGGCTGGCGAGCAGTACTTC. Translation gives CASSKGTAGEQYF.